One sample yielded the 10 T cell receptor beta chains listed below, sequenced in a study of blood T cell repertoires in COVID-19. This table comes from immunoSEQ multiplex PCR, and its TCRdb copy is limited to in-frame clones, with some not included. This sample carries 40,000 to 45,000 clones, over 90% of them seen once, and the ten largest clones take more than 5.5%. Input material: peripheral blood. These receptors all stem from a human donor in a cohort sampled during active COVID-19.

This clone was seen a single time. The V call is TRBV27, the J call TRBJ2-3; TRBD2 matches at 8 bases. With V trimmed by 8 bases and J by 2 bases, 15 bases remained unmatched. Germline V lookup: CDR1 MNHEY, CDR2 SMNVEV (reference sequence). The CDR3 is 17 amino acids. CDR3 loop: CASEEAGELDYTDTQYF. The CDR3 region has the DNA TGTGCCAGCGAAGAAGCGGGAGAGCTGGACTACACAGATACGCAGTATTTT.

J is TRBJ2-3 and V is TRBV30, with 12 positions matching TRBD2. Looked up from germline, CDR1 is GTSNPN and CDR2 is SVGIG (reference sequence). The junction had 9 bases not matched to a gene; V was cut back by 5 bases and J by 3 bases. This CDR3 is 16 amino acids long. In DNA form, the CDR3 reads TGTGCCTGGGCCCGAGGGCTAGCGGGAGGGACAGATACGCAGTATTTT. Translation: CAWARGLAGGTDTQYF.

This clone came up once. This chain connects TRBV4-1 to TRBJ2-7; D may be TRBD2 (5 bases). The CDR3 extends over 14 amino acids. Germline values: CDR1 MGHRA, CDR2 YSYEKL. Trimming left V 1 base short and J 3 bases short, with 10 bases between. The CDR3 here is CASSQASRGYEQYF. The CDR3 nucleotides are TGCGCCAGCAGCCAAGCCTCTCGGGGCTACGAGCAGTACTTC.

Here the CDR3 reads CASSYKGASNQPQHF. The CDR3 DNA reads TGTGCCAGCAGTTACAAAGGGGCCTCCAATCAGCCCCAGCATTTT. V gene TRBV6-2 or TRBV6-3 combines with J gene TRBJ1-5, with TRBD1 as a possible D gene (5 bases). V was shortened by 2 bases and J by 3 bases, with 11 bases between the two germline ends. Germline CDR1 and CDR2: MNHEY and SVGEGT. This CDR3 is 15 amino acids long.

The V call is TRBV5-1, the J call TRBJ1-2, with 7 positions matching TRBD1. This CDR3 is 15 amino acids long. Germline values: CDR1 SGHRS, CDR2 YFSETQ. The J segment lost 4 bases and the V segment lost 0 bases, leaving 6 bases of the junction unmatched. CDR3 coding DNA: TGCGCCAGCAGCTTGGGTACAGGGGTCGGCTATGGCTACACCTTC. Its protein is CASSLGTGVGYGYTF.

The V and J genes are TRBV7-9 and TRBJ1-6; a weak D match, TRBD1 (6 bases). The CDR3 length is 13 residues. The V end was cut by 4 bases, the J end by 14 bases, with 15 bases between. Germline-derived CDR1 and CDR2 are SEHNR and FQNEAQ (reference sequence). Written as DNA, the CDR3 is TGTGCCAGCAGCTCCACAGGGTTCCGATCCCTCCACTTT. This codes for CASSSTGFRSLHF.

J is TRBJ1-4 and V is TRBV10-3; D not certain. This CDR3 is built from 14 residues. V shed 3 bases and J shed 4 bases, with 9 bases lying between them. The germline CDR1 and CDR2 sequences are ENHRY and SYGVKD. The CDR3 nucleotides are TGTGCCATCAGTGACCGAGGACTTAATGAAAAACTGTTTTTT. Protein: CAISDRGLNEKLFF.

The CDR3 DNA sequence: TGCAGCGTTGAGTCAGGAACTGGAAACACCATATATTTT. Amino acids: CSVESGTGNTIYF. The genes are TRBV29-1 and TRBJ1-3; D is unresolved. The CDR3 sequence is 13 residues long. With 3 bases removed from V and 2 bases from J, the gap between germline ends came to 8 bases. The germline V gene encodes CDR1 SQVTM and CDR2 ANQGSEA.

The chain carries TRBV4-2 and TRBJ2-2, with 8 bases lining up with TRBD2. After removal of 0 bases from V and 2 bases from J, the junction contained 2 bases not matched to a gene. Looked up from germline, CDR1 is LGHNA and CDR2 is YNFKEQ. CDR3 length: 16 residues. DNA of the CDR3: TGTGCCAGCAGCCAAGAACTAGCGGCAAACACCGGGGAGCTGTTTTTT. Amino acid sequence: CASSQELAANTGELFF.

The rearrangement joins TRBV27 to TRBJ2-7, with 9 bases fitting TRBD1. The CDR3 loop spans 18 amino acids. V was clipped by 0 bases and J by 0 bases; unmatched bases: 9. Germline V lookup: CDR1 MNHEY, CDR2 SMNVEV (reference sequence). The CDR3 here is CASSLSWDRESLSYEQYF. The CDR3 DNA reads TGTGCCAGCAGTTTATCCTGGGACAGGGAGAGTCTCTCCTACGAGCAGTACTTC.